The 9 T cell receptor beta chains below were found in one sample sequenced in a study of vaccination effects on CD4 cells after COVID-19 (dated by TCRdb to about 2022). After about 10 days of culture, CD4+ T cells were isolated with the EasySep CD4+ T cell isolation kit. The library was generated by the immunoSEQ multiplex PCR assay. TCRdb limited this immuneACCESS table to in-frame rearrangements with V and J called. A share of clones is missing; checked studies link under half to unresolved V genes, and the rest is unexplained. This sample comprises tens of thousands of clones, roughly 82% of them detected only once. Of the sample, nearly 3% is held by the ten largest clones. Their specific antigens are unknown. Specimen: CD4+ T cells from PBMCs cultured without peptide, collected before COVID-19 vaccination. Receptors originate from a human donor who received a COVID-19 vaccine.

V usage is TRBV4-1 and J usage is TRBJ1-4; D gene uncertain. This CDR3 region has 17 residues. The V and J ends lost 1 base and 0 bases respectively, with 12 bases between them. Germline loops: CDR1 MGHRA, CDR2 YSYEKL. DNA of the CDR3: TGCGCCAGCAGCCAAGTTCGGCAGATAACAACTAATGAAAAACTGTTTTTT. As protein: CASSQVRQITTNEKLFF.

This chain joins TRBV14 and TRBJ2-2, with D possibly being TRBD1 (6 bases). The CDR3 is 17 amino acids. Germline assignment: CDR1 SGHDN and CDR2 FVKESK. The V end was cut by 4 bases, the J end by 4 bases, with 19 bases between. The CDR3 coding sequence is TGTGCCAGCAGCCCTGGACCGACAGGACGGTTCACCGGGGAGCTGTTTTTT. Amino acid sequence: CASSPGPTGRFTGELFF.

The rearrangement uses TRBV28 and TRBJ1-1, with D possibly TRBD1 on 6 matching bases. Germline CDR1 reads MDHEN; CDR2 reads SYDVKM. The CDR3 runs to 14 residues. V was cut by 7 bases and J by 3 bases, with 15 bases left in between. This CDR3 reads CASNAVNRDTEAFF. The CDR3 DNA follows: TGTGCCAGCAATGCCGTGAACAGGGACACTGAAGCTTTCTTT.

The genes are TRBV19 and TRBJ1-1; no reliable D call. Germline assignment: CDR1 LNHDA and CDR2 SQIVND (reference sequence). The CDR3 covers 14 residues. Trimming removed 3 bases at V and 0 bases at J, with 8 bases between. The DNA for the CDR3 is TGTGCCAGTAGTATCAAAGCAGTGAACACTGAAGCTTTCTTT. It encodes CASSIKAVNTEAFF. Filled out from reference TRBV19 and TRBJ1-1, the complete variable domain reads DGGITQSPKYLFRKEGQNVTLSCEQNLNHDAMYWYRQDPGQGLRLIYYSQIVNDFQKGDIAEGYSVSREKKESFPLTVTSAQKNPTAFYLCASSIKAVNTEAFFGQGTRLTVV.

The chain employs TRBV5-6 and TRBJ1-2; D perhaps matches TRBD1 (5 bases). V was shortened by 4 bases and J by 4 bases, with 17 bases between the two germline ends. The CDR3 is 15 amino acids. CDR1 and CDR2 from the germline V gene are SGHDT and YYEEEE. In DNA, the CDR3 is TGTGCCAGCAGCCGCAGTGTGACCGGGGGCTATGGCTACACCTTC. The encoded protein is CASSRSVTGGYGYTF. Combining the CDR3 with reference TRBV5-6 and TRBJ1-2 gives the whole variable domain DAGVTQSPTHLIKTRGQQVTLRCSPKSGHDTVSWYQQALGQGPQFIFQYYEEEERQRGNFPDRFSGHQFPNYSSELNVNALLLGDSALYLCASSRSVTGGYGYTFGSGTRLTVV.

Note on this clone: The sample holds other DNA sequences that translate to the same CDR3. The rearrangement joins TRBV5-1 to TRBJ1-2; TRBD1 agrees at 7 bases. Trimming cost V 4 bases and J 2 bases; bases outside gene matches: 2. The CDR3 extends over 13 amino acids. Germline CDR1 SGHRS, CDR2 YFSETQ. The CDR3 protein is CASSPTGNYGYTF. In nucleotides, the CDR3 is TGCGCCAGCAGCCCGACAGGGAACTATGGCTACACCTTC.

This clone was seen just once. V is TRBV5-1 and J is TRBJ2-5, with TRBD1 matching over 9 bases. CDR3 length: 15 residues. With V trimmed by 3 bases and J by 5 bases, 8 bases remained unmatched. CDR1 is SGHRS, CDR2 YFSETQ, per germline. CDR3 DNA: TGCGCCAGCAGCTCCACGACAGGGGGTGGGGAGACCCAGTACTTC. Amino acid sequence: CASSSTTGGGETQYF.

The sample holds a few counts of this clone. The chain is built from TRBV5-1 and TRBJ2-2; perhaps TRBD1 as D (6 bases). Trimming cost V 7 bases and J 1 base, with 11 bases left between them. This CDR3 has 14 amino acids. Germline CDR1 and CDR2: SGHRS and YFSETQ. CDR3 region: CASFGQLNTGELFF. The CDR3 bases are TGCGCCAGCTTTGGACAGTTGAACACCGGGGAGCTGTTTTTT.

The chain couples TRBV28 to TRBJ1-5; weak D call: TRBD1 (5 bases). Germline values: CDR1 MDHEN, CDR2 SYDVKM. The CDR3 totals 15 residues. V lost 1 base, J lost 5 bases, and 12 bases lay in between. The CDR3 here is CASSLFGGAYQPQHF. CDR3 nucleotide sequence: TGTGCCAGCAGTTTATTCGGGGGAGCCTATCAGCCCCAGCATTTT.